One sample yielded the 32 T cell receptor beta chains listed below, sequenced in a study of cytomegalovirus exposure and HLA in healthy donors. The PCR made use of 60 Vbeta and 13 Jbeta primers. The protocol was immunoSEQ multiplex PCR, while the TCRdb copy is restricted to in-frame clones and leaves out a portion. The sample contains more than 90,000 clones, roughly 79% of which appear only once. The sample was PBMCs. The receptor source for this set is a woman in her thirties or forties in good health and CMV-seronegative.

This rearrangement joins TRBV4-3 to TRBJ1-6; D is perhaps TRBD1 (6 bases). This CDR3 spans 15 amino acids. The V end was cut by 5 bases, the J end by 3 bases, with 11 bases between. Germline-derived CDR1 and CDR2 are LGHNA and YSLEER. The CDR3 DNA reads TGCGCCAGCAGCGTGGACAGCGACTATAATTCACCCCTCCACTTT. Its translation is CASSVDSDYNSPLHF.

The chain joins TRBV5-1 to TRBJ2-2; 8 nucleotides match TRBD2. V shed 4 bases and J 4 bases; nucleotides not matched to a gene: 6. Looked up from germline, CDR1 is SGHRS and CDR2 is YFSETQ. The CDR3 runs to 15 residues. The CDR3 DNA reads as TGCGCCAGCAGCCCGGTAGCGGGGAGCACCGGGGAGCTGTTTTTT. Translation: CASSPVAGSTGELFF.

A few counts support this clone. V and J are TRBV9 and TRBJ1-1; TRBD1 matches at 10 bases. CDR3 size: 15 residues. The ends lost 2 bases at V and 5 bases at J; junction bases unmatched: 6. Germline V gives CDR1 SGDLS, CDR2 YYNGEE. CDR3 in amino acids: CASSVEGTGVTEAFF. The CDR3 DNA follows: TGTGCCAGCAGCGTTGAAGGGACAGGGGTTACTGAAGCTTTCTTT. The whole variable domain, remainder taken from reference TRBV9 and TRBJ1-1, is DSGVTQTPKHLITATGQRVTLRCSPRSGDLSVYWYQQSLDQGLQFLIQYYNGEERAKGNILERFSAQQFPDLHSELNLSSLELGDSALYFCASSVEGTGVTEAFFGQGTRLTVV.

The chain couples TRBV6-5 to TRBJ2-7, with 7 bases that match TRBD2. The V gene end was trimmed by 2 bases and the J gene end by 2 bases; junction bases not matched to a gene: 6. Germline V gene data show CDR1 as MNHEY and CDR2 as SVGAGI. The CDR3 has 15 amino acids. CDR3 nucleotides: TGTGCCAGCAGTTACGGTGGGGGGGTCGCCTACGAGCAGTACTTC. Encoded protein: CASSYGGGVAYEQYF.

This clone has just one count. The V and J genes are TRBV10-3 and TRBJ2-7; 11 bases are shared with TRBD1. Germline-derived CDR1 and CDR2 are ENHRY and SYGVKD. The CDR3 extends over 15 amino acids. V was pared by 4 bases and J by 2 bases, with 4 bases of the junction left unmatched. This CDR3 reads CAISGRDRGTYEQYF. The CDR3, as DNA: TGTGCCATCAGTGGACGGGACAGGGGGACCTACGAGCAGTACTTC.

The CDR3 is CASSLDSLNTEAFF. DNA for the CDR3: TGTGCCAGCAGTTTAGACAGCTTGAACACTGAAGCTTTCTTT. This chain connects TRBV28 to TRBJ1-1; TRBD1 is a possible D gene (5 bases). Germline CDR1 reads MDHEN; CDR2 reads SYDVKM. The V end was cut by 2 bases, the J end by 0 bases, with 7 bases between. The CDR3 is 14 amino acids.

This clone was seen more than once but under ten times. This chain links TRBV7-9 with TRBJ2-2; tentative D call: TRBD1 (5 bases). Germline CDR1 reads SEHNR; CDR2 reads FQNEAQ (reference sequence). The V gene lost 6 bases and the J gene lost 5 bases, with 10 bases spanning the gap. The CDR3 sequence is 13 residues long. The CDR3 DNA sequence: TGTGCCAGCAGACACTCAGGGACCGGGGAGCTGTTTTTT. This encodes CASRHSGTGELFF.

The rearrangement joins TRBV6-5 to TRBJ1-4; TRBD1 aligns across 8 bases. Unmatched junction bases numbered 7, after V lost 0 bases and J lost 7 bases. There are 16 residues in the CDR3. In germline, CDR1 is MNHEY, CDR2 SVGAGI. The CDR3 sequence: CASSYSLTGGIEKLFF. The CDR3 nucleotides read TGTGCCAGCAGTTACTCGCTCACAGGGGGGATTGAAAAACTGTTTTTT.

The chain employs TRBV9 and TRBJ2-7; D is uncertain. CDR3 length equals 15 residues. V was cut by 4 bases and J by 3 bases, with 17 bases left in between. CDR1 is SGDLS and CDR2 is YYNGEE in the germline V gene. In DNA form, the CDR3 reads TGTGCCAGCAGCCCCGAACACTCGGCGGTCTACGAGCAGTACTTC. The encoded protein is CASSPEHSAVYEQYF.

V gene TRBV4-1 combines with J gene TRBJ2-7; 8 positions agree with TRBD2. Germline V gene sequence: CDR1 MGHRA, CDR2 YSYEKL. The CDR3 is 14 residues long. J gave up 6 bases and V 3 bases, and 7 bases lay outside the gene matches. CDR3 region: CASSQGLGDAEQYF. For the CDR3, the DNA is TGCGCCAGCAGCCAGGGACTAGGTGACGCCGAGCAGTACTTC.

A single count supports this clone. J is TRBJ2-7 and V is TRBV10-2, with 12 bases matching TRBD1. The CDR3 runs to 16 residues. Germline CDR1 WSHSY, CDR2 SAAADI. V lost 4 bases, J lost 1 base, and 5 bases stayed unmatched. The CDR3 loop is CASSGWDRGPSYEQYF. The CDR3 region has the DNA TGCGCCAGCAGTGGATGGGACAGGGGGCCGTCCTACGAGCAGTACTTC.

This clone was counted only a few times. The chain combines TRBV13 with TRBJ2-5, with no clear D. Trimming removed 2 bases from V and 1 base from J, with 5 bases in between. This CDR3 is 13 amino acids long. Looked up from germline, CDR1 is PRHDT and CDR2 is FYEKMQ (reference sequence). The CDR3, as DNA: TGTGCCAGCAGCTTATTAATCCAAGAGACCCAGTACTTC. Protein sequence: CASSLLIQETQYF.

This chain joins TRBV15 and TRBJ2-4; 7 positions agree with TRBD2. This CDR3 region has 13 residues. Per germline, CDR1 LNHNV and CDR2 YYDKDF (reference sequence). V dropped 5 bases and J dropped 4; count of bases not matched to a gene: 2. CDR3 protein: CATSGGGKNIQYF. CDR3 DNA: TGTGCCACCAGCGGGGGAGGGAAAAACATTCAGTACTTC.

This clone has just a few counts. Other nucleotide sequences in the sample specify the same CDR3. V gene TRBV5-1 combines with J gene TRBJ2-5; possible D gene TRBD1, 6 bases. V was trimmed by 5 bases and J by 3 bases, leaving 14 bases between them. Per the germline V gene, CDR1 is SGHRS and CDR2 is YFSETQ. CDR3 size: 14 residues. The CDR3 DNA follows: TGCGCCAGCAGAAAGACAGGCCAGGAAGAGACCCAGTACTTC. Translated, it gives CASRKTGQEETQYF. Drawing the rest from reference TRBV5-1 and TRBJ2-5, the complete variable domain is KAGVTQTPRYLIKTRGQQVTLSCSPISGHRSVSWYQQTPGQGLQFLFEYFSETQRNKGNFPGRFSGRQFSNSRSEMNVSTLELGDSALYLCASRKTGQEETQYFGPGTRLLVL.

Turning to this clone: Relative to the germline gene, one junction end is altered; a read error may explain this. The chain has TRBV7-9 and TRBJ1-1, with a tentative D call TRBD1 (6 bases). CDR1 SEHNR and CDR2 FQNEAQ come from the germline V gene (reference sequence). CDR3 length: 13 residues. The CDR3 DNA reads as TGTTCCAGCAGCCCAACGCAGGGGAGTGAAGCTTTCTTT. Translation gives CSSSPTQGSEAFF.

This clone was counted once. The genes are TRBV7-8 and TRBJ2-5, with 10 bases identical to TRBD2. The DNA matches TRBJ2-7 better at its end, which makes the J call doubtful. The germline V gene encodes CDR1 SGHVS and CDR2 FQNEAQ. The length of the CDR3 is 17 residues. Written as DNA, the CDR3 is TGTGCCAGCAGCTTGAATCCAGCGGGAGGGAGCTCCTACGAGCAGTACTTC. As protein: CASSLNPAGGSSYEQYF.

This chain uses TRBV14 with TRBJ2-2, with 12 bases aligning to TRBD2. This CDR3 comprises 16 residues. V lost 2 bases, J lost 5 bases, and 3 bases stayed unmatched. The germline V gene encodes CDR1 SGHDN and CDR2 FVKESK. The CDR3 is CASSQLAGGRTGELFF. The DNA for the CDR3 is TGTGCCAGCAGCCAACTAGCGGGGGGGCGGACCGGGGAGCTGTTTTTT.

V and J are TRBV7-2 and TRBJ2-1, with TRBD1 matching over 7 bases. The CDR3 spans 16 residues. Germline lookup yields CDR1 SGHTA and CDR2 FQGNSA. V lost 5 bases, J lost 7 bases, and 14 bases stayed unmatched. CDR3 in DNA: TGTGCCAGCAGCCTAGGATGGACAGGTCTGCATAATGAGCAGTTCTTC. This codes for CASSLGWTGLHNEQFF. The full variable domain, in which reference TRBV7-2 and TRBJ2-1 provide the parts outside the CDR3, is GAGVSQSPSNKVTEKGKDVELRCDPISGHTALYWYRQSLGQGLEFLIYFQGNSAPDKSGLPSDRFSAERTGGSVSTLTIQRTQQEDSAVYLCASSLGWTGLHNEQFFGPGTRLTVL.

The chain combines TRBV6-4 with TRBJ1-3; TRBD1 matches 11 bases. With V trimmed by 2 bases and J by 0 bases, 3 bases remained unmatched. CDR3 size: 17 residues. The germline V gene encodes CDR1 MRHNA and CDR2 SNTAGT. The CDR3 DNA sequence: TGTGCCAGCAGTGACGGGACAGGGGGGGTCTCTGGAAACACCATATATTTT. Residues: CASSDGTGGVSGNTIYF.

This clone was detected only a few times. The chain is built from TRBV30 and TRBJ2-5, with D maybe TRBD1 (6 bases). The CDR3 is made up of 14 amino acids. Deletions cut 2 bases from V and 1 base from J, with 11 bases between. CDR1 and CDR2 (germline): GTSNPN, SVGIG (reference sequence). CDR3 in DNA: TGTGCCTGGAGTAGGGACACATTCCAAGAGACCCAGTACTTC. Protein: CAWSRDTFQETQYF.

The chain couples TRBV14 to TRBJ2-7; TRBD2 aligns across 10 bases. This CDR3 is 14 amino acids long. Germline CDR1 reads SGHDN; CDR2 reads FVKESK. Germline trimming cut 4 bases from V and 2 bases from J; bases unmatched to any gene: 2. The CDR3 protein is CASSRTSGTYEQYF. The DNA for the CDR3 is TGTGCCAGCAGCCGGACTAGCGGAACCTACGAGCAGTACTTC.

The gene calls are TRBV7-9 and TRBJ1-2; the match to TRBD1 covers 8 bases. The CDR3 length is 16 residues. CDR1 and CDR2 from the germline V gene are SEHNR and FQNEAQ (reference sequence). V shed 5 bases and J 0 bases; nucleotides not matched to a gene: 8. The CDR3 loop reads CASSHKDRGANYGYTF. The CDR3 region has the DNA TGTGCCAGCAGCCATAAAGACAGGGGCGCTAACTATGGCTACACCTTC.

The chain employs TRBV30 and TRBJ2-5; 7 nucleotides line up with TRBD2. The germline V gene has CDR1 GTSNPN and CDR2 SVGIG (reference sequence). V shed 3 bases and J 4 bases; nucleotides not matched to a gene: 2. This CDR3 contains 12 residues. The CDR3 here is CAWSGEGETQYF. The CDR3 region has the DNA TGTGCCTGGAGCGGGGAGGGAGAGACCCAGTACTTC.

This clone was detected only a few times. The CDR3 nucleotides are TGTGCCAGCAGTGAACTCCCCGGGACAGGCTATAGCAATCAGCCCCAGCATTTT. Encoded protein: CASSELPGTGYSNQPQHF. The rearrangement uses TRBV6-1 and TRBJ1-5, with 8 bases lining up with TRBD1. The CDR3 contains 18 residues. Germline trimming cut 2 bases from V and 0 bases from J; bases unmatched to any gene: 9. Germline V gene sequence: CDR1 MNHNS, CDR2 SASEGT.

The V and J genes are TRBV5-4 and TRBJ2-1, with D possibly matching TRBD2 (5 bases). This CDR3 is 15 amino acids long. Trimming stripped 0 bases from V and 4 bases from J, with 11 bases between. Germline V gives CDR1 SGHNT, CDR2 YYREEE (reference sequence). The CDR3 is CASSLAGVGYNEQFF. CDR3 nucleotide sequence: TGTGCCAGCAGCTTGGCCGGGGTGGGTTACAATGAGCAGTTCTTC. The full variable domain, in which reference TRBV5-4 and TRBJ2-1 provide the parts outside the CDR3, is ETGVTQSPTHLIKTRGQQVTLRCSSQSGHNTVSWYQQALGQGPQFIFQYYREEENGRGNFPPRFSGLQFPNYSSELNVNALELDDSALYLCASSLAGVGYNEQFFGPGTRLTVL.

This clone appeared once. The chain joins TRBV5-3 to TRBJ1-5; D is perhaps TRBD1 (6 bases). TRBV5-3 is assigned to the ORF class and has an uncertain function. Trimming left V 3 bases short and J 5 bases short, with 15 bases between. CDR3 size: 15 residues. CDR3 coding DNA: TGTGCCAGAAGCTCTTCAGGGGCGGGGGATCAGCCCCAGCATTTT. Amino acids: CARSSSGAGDQPQHF.

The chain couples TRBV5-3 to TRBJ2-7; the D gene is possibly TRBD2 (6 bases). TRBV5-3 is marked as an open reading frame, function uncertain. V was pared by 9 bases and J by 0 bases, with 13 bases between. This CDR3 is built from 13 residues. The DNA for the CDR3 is TGTGCCACGGGGATGGGAGGCTCCTACGAGCAGTACTTC. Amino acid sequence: CATGMGGSYEQYF.

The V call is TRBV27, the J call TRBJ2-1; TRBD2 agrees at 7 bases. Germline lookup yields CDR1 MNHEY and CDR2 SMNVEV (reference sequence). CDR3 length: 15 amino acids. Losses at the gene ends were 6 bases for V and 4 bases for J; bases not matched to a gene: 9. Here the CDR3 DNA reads TGTGCCAGCAGCCCCGGGGGAGGGCTTTACAATGAGCAGTTCTTC. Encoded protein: CASSPGGGLYNEQFF.

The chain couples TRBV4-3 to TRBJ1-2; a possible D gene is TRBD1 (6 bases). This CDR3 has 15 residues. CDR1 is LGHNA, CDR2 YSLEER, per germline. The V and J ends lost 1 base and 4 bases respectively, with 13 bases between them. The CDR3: CASSQVWGGSYGYTF. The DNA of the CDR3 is TGCGCCAGCAGCCAAGTATGGGGGGGCAGCTATGGCTACACCTTC.

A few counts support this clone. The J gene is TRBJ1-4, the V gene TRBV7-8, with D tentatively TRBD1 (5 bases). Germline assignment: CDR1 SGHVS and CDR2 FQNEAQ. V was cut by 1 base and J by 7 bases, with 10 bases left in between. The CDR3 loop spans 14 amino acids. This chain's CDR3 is CASSLGQGGEKLFF. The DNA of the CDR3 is TGTGCCAGCAGCTTAGGGCAGGGCGGTGAAAAACTGTTTTTT.

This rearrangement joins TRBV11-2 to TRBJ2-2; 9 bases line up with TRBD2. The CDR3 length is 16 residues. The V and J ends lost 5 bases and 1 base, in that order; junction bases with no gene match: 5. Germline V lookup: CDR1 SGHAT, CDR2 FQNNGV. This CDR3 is CASSPLLAGNTGELFF. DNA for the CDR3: TGTGCCAGCAGCCCATTACTAGCGGGGAACACCGGGGAGCTGTTTTTT.

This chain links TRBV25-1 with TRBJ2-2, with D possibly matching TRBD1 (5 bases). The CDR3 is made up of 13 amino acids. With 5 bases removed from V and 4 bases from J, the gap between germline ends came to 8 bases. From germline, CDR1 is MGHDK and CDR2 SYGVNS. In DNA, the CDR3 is TGTGCCAGCAGTTCCACAGGCACCGGGGAGCTGTTTTTT. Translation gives CASSSTGTGELFF.